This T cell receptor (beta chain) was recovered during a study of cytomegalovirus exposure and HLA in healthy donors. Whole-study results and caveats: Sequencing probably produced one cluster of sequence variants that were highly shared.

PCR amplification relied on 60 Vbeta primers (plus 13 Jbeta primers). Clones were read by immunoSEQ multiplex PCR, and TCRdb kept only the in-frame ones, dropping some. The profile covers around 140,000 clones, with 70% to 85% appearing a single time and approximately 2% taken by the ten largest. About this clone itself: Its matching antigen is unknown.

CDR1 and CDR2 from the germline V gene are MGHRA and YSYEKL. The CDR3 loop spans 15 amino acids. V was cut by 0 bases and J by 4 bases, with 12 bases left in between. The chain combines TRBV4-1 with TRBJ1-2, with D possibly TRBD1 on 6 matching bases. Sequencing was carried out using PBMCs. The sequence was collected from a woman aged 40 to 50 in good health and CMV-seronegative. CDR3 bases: TGCGCCAGCAGCCAAGACGGGGGGGCCCTCTATGGCTACACCTTC. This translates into CASSQDGGALYGYTF.